Listed below are T cell receptor beta chains from one sample, sequenced in a study of cytomegalovirus exposure and HLA in healthy donors. The assay was immunoSEQ multiplex PCR, and TCRdb's table has in-frame clones only and misses some. The data hold 150,000 or so clones, with roughly four fifths observed a single time. Sequencing input: PBMCs. Receptors were obtained from a man aged 18 to 29 in good health and CMV-seropositive. Each CDR3 is given with its conserved first and last residue. The order of the fields is clone size, V gene, CDR3 length, D gene, J gene, CDR3 protein, CDR3 DNA. D genes are given only for firm matches. The size of a clone is reported for some rows only, either as once, few or many, or as a class for expanded clones.

abundance: few; v_gene: TRBV4-1; len: 15; d_gene: NA; j_gene: TRBJ1-3; CDR3aa: CASSSQPSLGNTIYF; CDR3nt: TGCGCCAGCAGCTCACAGCCGTCTCTTGGAAACACCATATATTTT
abundance: NA; v_gene: TRBV2; len: 15; d_gene: TRBD1; j_gene: TRBJ2-7; CDR3aa: CASKGYQGASYEQYF; CDR3nt: TGTGCCAGCAAAGGTTACCAGGGGGCATCCTACGAGCAGTACTTC
abundance: once; v_gene: TRBV19; len: 15; d_gene: TRBD1; j_gene: TRBJ1-5; CDR3aa: CASSIGTGLNQPQHF; CDR3nt: TGTGCCAGTAGTATAGGGACAGGGCTCAATCAGCCCCAGCATTTT
abundance: NA; v_gene: TRBV28; len: 15; d_gene: NA; j_gene: TRBJ2-7; CDR3aa: CASSLSAASSYEQYF; CDR3nt: TGTGCCAGCAGTTTATCGGCAGCGAGCTCCTACGAGCAGTACTTC
abundance: NA; v_gene: TRBV5-5; len: 15; d_gene: TRBD1; j_gene: TRBJ1-1; CDR3aa: CASSLEGQVNTEAFF; CDR3nt: TGTGCCAGCAGCTTGGAGGGACAGGTGAACACTGAAGCTTTCTTT
abundance: NA; v_gene: TRBV29-1; len: 15; d_gene: NA; j_gene: TRBJ2-7; CDR3aa: CSVEDRGEETYEQYF; CDR3nt: TGCAGCGTTGAAGATCGGGGAGAGGAAACCTACGAGCAGTACTTC
abundance: few; v_gene: TRBV28; len: 14; d_gene: NA; j_gene: TRBJ2-7; CDR3aa: CASSTKLRYYEQYF; CDR3nt: TGTGCCAGCAGTACCAAATTGAGGTACTACGAGCAGTACTTC
abundance: NA; v_gene: TRBV7-9; len: 13; d_gene: TRBD1; j_gene: TRBJ1-2; CDR3aa: CASSSANRGGYTF; CDR3nt: TGTGCCAGCAGCTCCGCAAACAGGGGCGGCTACACCTTC
abundance: NA; v_gene: TRBV2; len: 15; d_gene: NA; j_gene: TRBJ1-2; CDR3aa: CASSASGTALYGYTF; CDR3nt: TGTGCCAGCAGTGCCTCCGGGACTGCCCTCTATGGCTACACCTTC
abundance: NA; v_gene: TRBV13; len: 14; d_gene: TRBD2; j_gene: TRBJ2-7; CDR3aa: CASSSSGIAYEQYF; CDR3nt: TGTGCCAGCAGCTCTAGCGGGATAGCCTACGAGCAGTACTTC
abundance: once; v_gene: TRBV7-9; len: 15; d_gene: TRBD2; j_gene: TRBJ2-1; CDR3aa: CASSLLAGGLNEQFF; CDR3nt: TGTGCCAGCAGCTTACTAGCGGGAGGGCTGAATGAGCAGTTCTTC
abundance: NA; v_gene: TRBV11-3; len: 18; d_gene: TRBD2; j_gene: TRBJ2-3; CDR3aa: CASSLGSSGSVSTDTQYF; CDR3nt: TGTGCCAGCAGCTTGGGGTCTAGCGGGAGCGTAAGCACAGATACGCAGTATTTT
abundance: NA; v_gene: TRBV5-5; len: 13; d_gene: NA; j_gene: TRBJ1-1; CDR3aa: CASSSGTNTEAFF; CDR3nt: TGTGCCAGCAGCTCCGGGACAAACACTGAAGCTTTCTTT
abundance: NA; v_gene: TRBV5-4; len: 15; d_gene: NA; j_gene: TRBJ2-1; CDR3aa: CASSPGIPTYNEQFF; CDR3nt: TGTGCCAGCAGCCCGGGAATACCAACCTACAATGAGCAGTTCTTC
abundance: NA; v_gene: TRBV19; len: 16; d_gene: TRBD1; j_gene: TRBJ2-2; CDR3aa: CASSSWTGSSTGELFF; CDR3nt: TGTGCCAGTAGTTCCTGGACAGGGTCGAGCACCGGGGAGCTGTTTTTT
abundance: NA; v_gene: TRBV29-1; len: 14; d_gene: TRBD2; j_gene: TRBJ2-1; CDR3aa: CSVDRAGAYNEQFF; CDR3nt: TGCAGCGTTGACAGAGCGGGAGCCTACAATGAGCAGTTCTTC
abundance: NA; v_gene: TRBV6-5; len: 14; d_gene: NA; j_gene: TRBJ2-7; CDR3aa: CASSYSRGAYEQYF; CDR3nt: TGTGCCAGCAGTTACTCGAGAGGAGCCTACGAGCAGTACTTC
abundance: NA; v_gene: TRBV5-4; len: 14; d_gene: NA; j_gene: TRBJ2-7; CDR3aa: CASSGRGSSYEQYF; CDR3nt: TGTGCCAGCTCGGGACGGGGGAGCTCCTACGAGCAGTACTTC
abundance: NA; v_gene: TRBV28; len: 14; d_gene: NA; j_gene: TRBJ2-7; CDR3aa: CASSPGTQVYEQYF; CDR3nt: TGTGCCAGCAGCCCCGGGACTCAGGTCTACGAGCAGTACTTC
abundance: NA; v_gene: TRBV7-6; len: 16; d_gene: TRBD1; j_gene: TRBJ1-5; CDR3aa: CASSLATGLPNQPQHF; CDR3nt: TGTGCCAGCAGCTTAGCGACAGGGCTCCCTAATCAGCCCCAGCATTTT
abundance: NA; v_gene: TRBV5-6; len: 14; d_gene: NA; j_gene: TRBJ1-1; CDR3aa: CASSLGGLNTEAFF; CDR3nt: TGTGCCAGCAGCTTGGGAGGCCTGAACACTGAAGCTTTCTTT
abundance: NA; v_gene: TRBV28; len: 19; d_gene: NA; j_gene: TRBJ2-1; CDR3aa: CASSPGTGLLHSSYNEQFF; CDR3nt: TGTGCCAGCAGCCCCGGGACGGGACTCCTCCATAGCTCCTACAATGAGCAGTTCTTC
abundance: NA; v_gene: TRBV10-1; len: 13; d_gene: TRBD2; j_gene: TRBJ2-1; CDR3aa: CASSAGLAGVWFF; CDR3nt: TGCGCCAGCAGCGCCGGACTAGCGGGAGTGTGGTTCTTC
abundance: NA; v_gene: TRBV5-1; len: 16; d_gene: TRBD1; j_gene: TRBJ1-1; CDR3aa: CASSLAGQGLNTEAFF; CDR3nt: TGCGCCAGCAGCTTGGCCGGACAGGGGTTGAACACTGAAGCTTTCTTT
abundance: NA; v_gene: TRBV7-9; len: 18; d_gene: TRBD1; j_gene: TRBJ2-7; CDR3aa: CASSLLGVFKDRSYEQYF; CDR3nt: TGTGCCAGCAGCTTATTGGGAGTCTTCAAGGACAGGTCCTACGAGCAGTACTTC
abundance: NA; v_gene: TRBV7-7; len: 14; d_gene: NA; j_gene: TRBJ2-5; CDR3aa: CASKLYSRAESQYF; CDR3nt: TGTGCTAGCAAACTATACAGCAGGGCAGAGTCCCAGTACTTC
abundance: NA; v_gene: TRBV28; len: 15; d_gene: NA; j_gene: TRBJ1-4; CDR3aa: CASSLGGPQGSKLFF; CDR3nt: TGTGCCAGCAGTTTAGGAGGACCTCAGGGGTCTAAACTGTTTTTT
abundance: NA; v_gene: TRBV13; len: 14; d_gene: NA; j_gene: TRBJ2-7; CDR3aa: CASSPREKSYEQYF; CDR3nt: TGTGCCAGCAGCCCCCGGGAGAAATCCTACGAGCAGTACTTC
abundance: NA; v_gene: TRBV6-1; len: 15; d_gene: NA; j_gene: TRBJ1-4; CDR3aa: CASSEGIQGGEKLFF; CDR3nt: TGTGCCAGCAGTGAAGGGATACAGGGAGGGGAAAAACTGTTTTTT
abundance: NA; v_gene: TRBV18; len: 14; d_gene: TRBD1; j_gene: TRBJ2-3; CDR3aa: CASSLDRGTDTQYF; CDR3nt: TGTGCCAGCTCACTCGACAGGGGAACAGATACGCAGTATTTT
abundance: NA; v_gene: TRBV19; len: 17; d_gene: TRBD2; j_gene: TRBJ2-3; CDR3aa: CASSVLAGRTSTDTQYF; CDR3nt: TGTGCCAGTAGTGTACTAGCGGGGAGGACTAGCACAGATACGCAGTATTTT
abundance: NA; v_gene: TRBV29-1; len: 11; d_gene: NA; j_gene: TRBJ1-2; CDR3aa: CSVELQDGYTF; CDR3nt: TGCAGCGTTGAACTACAGGATGGCTACACCTTC
abundance: few; v_gene: TRBV30; len: 14; d_gene: TRBD2; j_gene: TRBJ2-1; CDR3aa: CAFSLAGGSNEQFF; CDR3nt: TGTGCCTTTTCCCTAGCGGGAGGGTCCAATGAGCAGTTCTTC
abundance: NA; v_gene: TRBV5-1; len: 15; d_gene: TRBD1; j_gene: TRBJ2-5; CDR3aa: CASFSQTGAGETQYF; CDR3nt: TGCGCCAGCTTTTCTCAGACAGGGGCGGGGGAGACCCAGTACTTC
abundance: NA; v_gene: TRBV28; len: 12; d_gene: TRBD1; j_gene: TRBJ1-2; CDR3aa: CASSPDRDGYTF; CDR3nt: TGTGCCAGCAGTCCGGACAGGGATGGCTACACCTTC
abundance: NA; v_gene: TRBV5-6; len: 14; d_gene: NA; j_gene: TRBJ2-3; CDR3aa: CASSLDGGQDTQYF; CDR3nt: TGTGCCAGCAGCTTGGATGGTGGGCAGGATACGCAGTATTTT
abundance: NA; v_gene: TRBV25-1; len: 17; d_gene: NA; j_gene: TRBJ2-1; CDR3aa: CASSEYRREDSNNEQFF; CDR3nt: TGTGCCAGCAGTGAATATCGGCGGGAAGACTCGAACAATGAGCAGTTCTTC
abundance: NA; v_gene: TRBV19; len: 13; d_gene: TRBD1; j_gene: TRBJ1-2; CDR3aa: CASSSTGEYGYTF; CDR3nt: TGTGCCAGTAGTTCGACAGGGGAGTATGGCTACACCTTC
abundance: NA; v_gene: TRBV27; len: 15; d_gene: TRBD1; j_gene: TRBJ1-4; CDR3aa: CASRRTGQGKGKLFF; CDR3nt: TGTGCCAGCAGGCGAACGGGACAGGGGAAGGGAAAACTGTTTTTT
abundance: NA; v_gene: TRBV6-1; len: 15; d_gene: TRBD1; j_gene: TRBJ1-4; CDR3aa: CASSPQGAGNEKLFF; CDR3nt: TGTGCCAGCAGTCCCCAGGGGGCTGGGAATGAAAAACTGTTTTTT
abundance: NA; v_gene: TRBV9; len: 16; d_gene: TRBD2; j_gene: TRBJ2-1; CDR3aa: CASSAGTSGIYNEQFF; CDR3nt: TGTGCCAGCAGCGCCGGGACTAGCGGGATATACAATGAGCAGTTCTTC